This T cell receptor beta chain was retrieved from a study of T cell responses to AZD1222 COVID-19 vaccine. A word on this clone: No antigen is known for it.

Data came from immunoSEQ multiplex PCR; TCRdb stores just in-frame clones and leaves some out. The sample shows about 120,000 clones, less than 90% of them seen only once. The CDR3 totals 15 residues. CDR1 is MNHEY, CDR2 SVGAGI, per germline. Trimming took off 0 bases at V and 3 bases at J, with 12 bases between the two ends. Findings of the study overall: AZD1222 recipients seropositive at baseline numbered only 6 or 7.

The genes are TRBV6-5 and TRBJ2-7; weak D call: TRBD1 (6 bases). The TCR was taken from an adult in good health. The specimen comprised peripheral blood, sampled on day 0 of AZD1222 vaccination. The CDR3 nucleotides are TGTGCCAGCAGTTACTCTCGGCAGGGGTACTACGAGCAGTACTTC. This translates into CASSYSRQGYYEQYF.